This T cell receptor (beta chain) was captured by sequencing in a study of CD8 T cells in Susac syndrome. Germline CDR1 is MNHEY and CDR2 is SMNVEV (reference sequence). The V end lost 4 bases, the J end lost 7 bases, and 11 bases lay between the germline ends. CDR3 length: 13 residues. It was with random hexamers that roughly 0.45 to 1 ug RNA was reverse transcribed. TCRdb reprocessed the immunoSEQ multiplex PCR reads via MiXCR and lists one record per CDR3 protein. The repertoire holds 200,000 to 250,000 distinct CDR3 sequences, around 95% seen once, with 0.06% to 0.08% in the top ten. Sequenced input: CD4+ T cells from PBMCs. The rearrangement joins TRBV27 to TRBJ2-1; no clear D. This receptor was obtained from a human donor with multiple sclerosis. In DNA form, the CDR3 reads TGTGCCAGCAGTTCTCCTACTCGGAATGAGCAGTTCTTC. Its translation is CASSSPTRNEQFF.